The following is a T cell receptor (beta chain) sequence with its context. Its cognate antigen is unknown. A single record per CDR3 protein comes from TCRdb applying MiXCR to the 5' RACE reads. The sample has about 610,000 distinct CDR3 sequences; approximately 15% are singletons. The data were obtained in a study of T-cell memory formation after mild COVID-19. The V segment lost 4 bases and the J segment 2 bases; nucleotides outside the gene matches: 11. The CDR3 contains 16 residues. Germline V gene sequence: CDR1 SQVTM, CDR2 ANQGSEA. Points from the study as a whole: Pre-infection memory held some responding clones, suggesting pre-existing cross-reactive T cells responded. Clones shrinking from day 15 to 85 showed even CD4/CD8 mixes; later expanders tilted CD4+. There was no confirmation that second-wave clones peaking on day 37 were SARS-CoV-2 specific. Mainly in CM and EM were contracting CD4+ clones; CD8+ were in EMRA.

The sample comprised PBMCs or a T cell subset sorted from them (not recorded which). This sequence originates from an adult woman who had mild COVID-19 (a few samples of this study predate the infection). Cell type and time point are not known. This rearrangement joins TRBV29-1 to TRBJ2-1; 7 bases are shared with TRBD1. The CDR3, as DNA: TGCAGCGTTGGGGACAGCCTATACCCCCCCTACAATGAGCAGTTCTTC. It is translated as CSVGDSLYPPYNEQFF.